This TCR beta chain emerged from a study of CD8 T cells in Susac syndrome. After extraction with the RNeasy kit, about 0.45 to 1 ug of the RNA was reverse transcribed using random hexamers. TCRdb called the immunoSEQ multiplex PCR reads again in MiXCR, with one record for every CDR3 protein. The table shows 70,000 to 100,000 distinct CDR3 sequences, with approximately 92% occurring only once. Sequencing of TCR beta was performed on blood CD8+ T cells and on blood CD4+ T cells. Controls were drawn from healthy donors and were matched for age and sex. FACS was used to enrich TEMRA cells, whereas the CD8+ and CD4+ T cells were obtained by negative isolation. The table lists this clonotype with a count of one. The V end lost 7 bases, the J end lost 8 bases, and 23 bases lay between the germline ends. CDR3 length: 15 amino acids. Germline V gene sequence: CDR1 LNHDA, CDR2 SQIVND (reference sequence).

The chain has TRBV19 and TRBJ1-2; possibly TRBD1 for D (5 bases). Sequenced input: CD8+ T cells from PBMCs. This receptor was obtained from a human donor in good health. In DNA, the CDR3 is TGTGCCAGTACTCTGAGGGACGGACCATACGGAGGCTACACCTTC. Translated: CASTLRDGPYGGYTF.